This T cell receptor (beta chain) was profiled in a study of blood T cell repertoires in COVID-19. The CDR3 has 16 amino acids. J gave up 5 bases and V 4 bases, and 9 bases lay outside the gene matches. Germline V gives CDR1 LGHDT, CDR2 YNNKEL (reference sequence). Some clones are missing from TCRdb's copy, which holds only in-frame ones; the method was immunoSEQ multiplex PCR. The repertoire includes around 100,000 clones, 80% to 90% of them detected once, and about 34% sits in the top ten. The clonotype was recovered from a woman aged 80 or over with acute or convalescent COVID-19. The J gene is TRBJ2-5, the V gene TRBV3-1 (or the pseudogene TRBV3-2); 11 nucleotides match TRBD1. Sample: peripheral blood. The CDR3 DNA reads TGTGCCAGCAGCCCTTGGACAGGGGGCGTAGCGGAGACCCAGTACTTC. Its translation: CASSPWTGGVAETQYF.